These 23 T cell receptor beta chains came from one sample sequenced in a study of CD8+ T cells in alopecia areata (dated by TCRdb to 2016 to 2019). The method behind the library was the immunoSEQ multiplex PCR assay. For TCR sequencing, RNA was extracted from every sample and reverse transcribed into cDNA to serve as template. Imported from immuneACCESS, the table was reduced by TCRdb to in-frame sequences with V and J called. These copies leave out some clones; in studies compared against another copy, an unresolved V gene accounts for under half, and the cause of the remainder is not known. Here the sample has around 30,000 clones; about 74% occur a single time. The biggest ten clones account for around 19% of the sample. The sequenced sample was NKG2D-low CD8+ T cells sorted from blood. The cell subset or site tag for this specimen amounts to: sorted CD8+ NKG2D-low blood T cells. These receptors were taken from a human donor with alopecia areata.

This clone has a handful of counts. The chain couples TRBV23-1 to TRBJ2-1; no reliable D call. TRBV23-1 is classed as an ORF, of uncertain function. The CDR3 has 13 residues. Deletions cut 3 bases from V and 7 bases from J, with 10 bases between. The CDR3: CASSQPGYNEQFF. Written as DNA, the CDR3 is TGCGCCAGCAGTCAGCCCGGGTATAATGAGCAGTTCTTC.

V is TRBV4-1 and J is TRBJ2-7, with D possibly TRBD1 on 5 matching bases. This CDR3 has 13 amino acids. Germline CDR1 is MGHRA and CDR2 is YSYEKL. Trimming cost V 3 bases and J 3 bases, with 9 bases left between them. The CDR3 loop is CASSQSTGYEQYF. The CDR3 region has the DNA TGCGCCAGCAGCCAGTCTACAGGCTACGAGCAGTACTTC.

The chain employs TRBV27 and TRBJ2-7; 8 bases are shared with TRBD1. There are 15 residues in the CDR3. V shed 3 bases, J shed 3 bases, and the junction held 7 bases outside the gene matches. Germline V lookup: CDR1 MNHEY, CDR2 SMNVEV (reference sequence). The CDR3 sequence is CASSFSGTGVYEQYF. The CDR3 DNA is TGTGCCAGCAGTTTCTCCGGGACAGGAGTCTACGAGCAGTACTTC.

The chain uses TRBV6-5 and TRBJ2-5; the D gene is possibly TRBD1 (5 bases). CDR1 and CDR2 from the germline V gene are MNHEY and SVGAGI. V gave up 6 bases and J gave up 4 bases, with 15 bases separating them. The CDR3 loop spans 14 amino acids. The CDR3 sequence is CASSSSDSSETQYF. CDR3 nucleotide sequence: TGTGCCAGCAGCTCCTCAGACAGCTCAGAGACCCAGTACTTC.

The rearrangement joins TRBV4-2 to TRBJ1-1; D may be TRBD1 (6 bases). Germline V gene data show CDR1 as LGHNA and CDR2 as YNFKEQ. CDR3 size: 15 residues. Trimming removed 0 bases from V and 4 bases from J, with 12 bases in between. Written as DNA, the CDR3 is TGTGCCAGCAGCCAAGATCGGGGGCGTGGCACTGAAGCTTTCTTT. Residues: CASSQDRGRGTEAFF.

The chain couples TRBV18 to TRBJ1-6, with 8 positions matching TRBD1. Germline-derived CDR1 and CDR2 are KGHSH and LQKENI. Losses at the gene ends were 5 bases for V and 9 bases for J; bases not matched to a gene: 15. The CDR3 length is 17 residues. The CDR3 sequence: CASSDGPRQGLGSPLHF. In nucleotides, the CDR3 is TGTGCCAGCTCAGATGGCCCGCGACAGGGGTTAGGTTCACCCCTCCACTTT.

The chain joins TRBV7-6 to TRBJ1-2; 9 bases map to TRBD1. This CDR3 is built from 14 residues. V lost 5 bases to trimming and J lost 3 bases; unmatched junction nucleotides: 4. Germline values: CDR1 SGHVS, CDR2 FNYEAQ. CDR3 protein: CASSTGQGYYGYTF. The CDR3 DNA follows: TGTGCCAGCAGCACCGGACAGGGGTACTATGGCTACACCTTC.

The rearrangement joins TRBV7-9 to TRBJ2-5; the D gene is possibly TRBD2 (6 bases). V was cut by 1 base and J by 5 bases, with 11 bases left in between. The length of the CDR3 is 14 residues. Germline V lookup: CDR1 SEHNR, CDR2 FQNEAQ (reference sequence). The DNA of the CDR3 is TGTGCCAGCAGCTTAGGGACTATCTTCGAGACCCAGTACTTC. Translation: CASSLGTIFETQYF.

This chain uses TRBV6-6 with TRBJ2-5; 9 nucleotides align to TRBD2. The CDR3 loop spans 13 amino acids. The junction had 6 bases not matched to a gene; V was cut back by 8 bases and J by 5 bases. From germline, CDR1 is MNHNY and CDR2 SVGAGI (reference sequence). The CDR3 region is CASESGRWETQYF. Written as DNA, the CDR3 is TGTGCCAGCGAGAGCGGGAGGTGGGAGACCCAGTACTTC.

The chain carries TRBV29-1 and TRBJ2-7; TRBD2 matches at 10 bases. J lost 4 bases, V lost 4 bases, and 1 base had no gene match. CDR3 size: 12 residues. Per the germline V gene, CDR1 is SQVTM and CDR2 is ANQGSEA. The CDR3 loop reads CSVVLAGYEQYF. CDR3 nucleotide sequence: TGCAGCGTTGTACTAGCGGGGTACGAGCAGTACTTC.

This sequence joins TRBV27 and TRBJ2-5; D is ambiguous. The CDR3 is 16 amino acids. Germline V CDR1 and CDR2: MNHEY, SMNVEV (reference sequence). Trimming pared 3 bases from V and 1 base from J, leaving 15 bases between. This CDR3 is CASSFMSGYTQETQYF. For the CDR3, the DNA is TGTGCCAGCAGTTTCATGAGTGGGTACACCCAAGAGACCCAGTACTTC.

The CDR3, as DNA: TGTGCCAGCAGTGAGGTAGCGGGGACCTACAATGAGCAGTTCTTC. Translation: CASSEVAGTYNEQFF. The chain couples TRBV6-4 to TRBJ2-1; 8 bases agree with TRBD2. Germline trimming cut 3 bases from V and 2 bases from J; bases unmatched to any gene: 3. Germline V CDR1 and CDR2: MRHNA, SNTAGT. The CDR3 is made up of 15 amino acids.

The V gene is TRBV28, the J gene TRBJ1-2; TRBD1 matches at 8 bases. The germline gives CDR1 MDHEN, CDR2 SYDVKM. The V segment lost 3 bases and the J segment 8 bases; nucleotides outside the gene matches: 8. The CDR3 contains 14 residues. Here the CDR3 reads CASSFSGGARGYTF. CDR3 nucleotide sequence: TGTGCCAGCAGTTTTTCAGGGGGCGCGAGAGGCTACACCTTC.

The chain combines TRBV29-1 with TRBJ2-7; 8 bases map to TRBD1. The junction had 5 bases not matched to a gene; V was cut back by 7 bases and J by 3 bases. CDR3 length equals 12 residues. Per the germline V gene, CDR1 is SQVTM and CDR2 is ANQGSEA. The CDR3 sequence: CSGRQGNYEQYF. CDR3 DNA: TGCAGCGGTCGACAGGGGAACTACGAGCAGTACTTC.

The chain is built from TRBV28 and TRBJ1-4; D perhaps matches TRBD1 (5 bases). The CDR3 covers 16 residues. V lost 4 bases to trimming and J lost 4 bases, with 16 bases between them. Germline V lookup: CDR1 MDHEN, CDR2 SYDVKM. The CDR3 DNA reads TGTGCCAGCAGTTGGAGTCTGGGACCCGTTAATGAAAAACTGTTTTTT. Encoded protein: CASSWSLGPVNEKLFF.

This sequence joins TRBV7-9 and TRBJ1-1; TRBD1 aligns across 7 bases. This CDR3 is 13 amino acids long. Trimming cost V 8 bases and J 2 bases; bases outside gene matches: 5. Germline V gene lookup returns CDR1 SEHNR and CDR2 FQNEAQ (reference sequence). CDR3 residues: CASGGTANTEAFF. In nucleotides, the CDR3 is TGTGCCAGCGGGGGGACAGCCAACACTGAAGCTTTCTTT.

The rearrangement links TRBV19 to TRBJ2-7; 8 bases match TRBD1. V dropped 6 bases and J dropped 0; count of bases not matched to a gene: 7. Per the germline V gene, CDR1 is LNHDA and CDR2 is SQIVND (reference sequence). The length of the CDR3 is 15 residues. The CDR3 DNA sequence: TGTGCCAGTAGCCCCAGGACAGGGAACTCCTACGAGCAGTACTTC. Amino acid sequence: CASSPRTGNSYEQYF.

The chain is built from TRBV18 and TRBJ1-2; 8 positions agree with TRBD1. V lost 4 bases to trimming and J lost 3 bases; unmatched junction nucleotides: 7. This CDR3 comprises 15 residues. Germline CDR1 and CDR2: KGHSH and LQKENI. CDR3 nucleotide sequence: TGTGCCAGCTCACTCCGGATGGACAGGGACTATGGCTACACCTTC. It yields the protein CASSLRMDRDYGYTF.

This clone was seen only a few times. In DNA form, the CDR3 reads TGTGCCAGCAGCATAGCCGGACAGTTTTATGAGCAGTTCTTC. It translates to CASSIAGQFYEQFF. V gene TRBV28 combines with J gene TRBJ2-1; maybe TRBD1 (6 bases). CDR3 length: 14 residues. Germline assignment: CDR1 MDHEN and CDR2 SYDVKM. The V gene lost 6 bases and the J gene lost 8 bases, with 17 bases spanning the gap. Full variable domain (remainder filled in from reference TRBV28 and TRBJ2-1): DVKVTQSSRYLVKRTGEKVFLECVQDMDHENMFWYRQDPGLGLRLIYFSYDVKMKEKGDIPEGYSVSREKKERFSLILESASTNQTSMYLCASSIAGQFYEQFFGPGTRLTVL.

CDR3 coding DNA: TGTGCCAGCAGTTCCGGACAGGGATCGGCCGAGCAGTACTTC. Translated, it gives CASSSGQGSAEQYF. The chain links TRBV6-1 to TRBJ2-7, with 8 bases aligning to TRBD1. Germline CDR1 reads MNHNS; CDR2 reads SASEGT. This CDR3 has 14 amino acids. Unmatched junction bases numbered 9, after V lost 5 bases and J lost 6 bases.

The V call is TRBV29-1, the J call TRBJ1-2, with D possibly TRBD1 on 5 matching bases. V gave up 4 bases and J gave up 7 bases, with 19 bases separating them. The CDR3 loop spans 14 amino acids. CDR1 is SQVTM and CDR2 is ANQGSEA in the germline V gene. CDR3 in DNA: TGCAGCGTTGGCCCAGGGAACACGCAATCTGGCTACACCTTC. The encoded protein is CSVGPGNTQSGYTF.

This CDR3 is CSAGDGYNEQFF. CDR3 nucleotides: TGCAGCGCCGGAGACGGATACAATGAGCAGTTCTTC. This chain joins TRBV29-1 and TRBJ2-1; unclear D gene. Germline V lookup: CDR1 SQVTM, CDR2 ANQGSEA. This CDR3 is 12 amino acids long. V lost 7 bases, J lost 4 bases, and 11 bases lay in between.

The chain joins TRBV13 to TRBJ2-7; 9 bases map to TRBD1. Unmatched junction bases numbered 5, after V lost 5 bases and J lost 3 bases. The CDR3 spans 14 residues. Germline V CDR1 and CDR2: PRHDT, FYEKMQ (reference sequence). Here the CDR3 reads CASSDRGQGYEQYF. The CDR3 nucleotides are TGTGCCAGCAGCGACCGGGGACAGGGCTACGAGCAGTACTTC.